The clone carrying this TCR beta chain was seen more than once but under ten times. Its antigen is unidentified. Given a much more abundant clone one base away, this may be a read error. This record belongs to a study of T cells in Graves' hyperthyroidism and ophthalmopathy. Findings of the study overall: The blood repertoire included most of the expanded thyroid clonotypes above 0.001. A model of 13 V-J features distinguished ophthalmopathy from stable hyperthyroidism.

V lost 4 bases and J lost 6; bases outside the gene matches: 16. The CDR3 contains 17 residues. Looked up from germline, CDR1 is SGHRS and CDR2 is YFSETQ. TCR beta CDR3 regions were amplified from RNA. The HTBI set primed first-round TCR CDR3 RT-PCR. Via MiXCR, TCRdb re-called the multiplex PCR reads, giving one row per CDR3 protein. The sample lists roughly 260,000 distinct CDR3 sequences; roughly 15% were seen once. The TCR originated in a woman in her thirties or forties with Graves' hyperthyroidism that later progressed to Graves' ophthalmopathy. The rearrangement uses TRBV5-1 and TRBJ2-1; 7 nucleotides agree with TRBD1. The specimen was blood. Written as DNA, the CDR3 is TGCGCCAGCAGCCCCTACGAGGGGACAGAGTTTTTCAATGAGCAGTTCTTC. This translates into CASSPYEGTEFFNEQFF.